This T cell receptor beta chain was retrieved from a study of blood T cells in healthy people across ages. Combining a sample-barcoded 5' primer with a J-beta primer mix, a second PCR ran for about 7 to 12 cycles. MiXCR, applied by TCRdb to the 5' RACE reads, yields one record per CDR3 protein. The sample lists over 950,000 distinct CDR3 sequences, roughly two fifths seen once, with around 13% in the top ten. About this clonotype: Its specificity is unknown.

Study-level results: Donors of long life had a larger count of naive CD4+ cells and greater diversity than aged donors. Diversity estimates from one million T cells were considered underestimates.

The amount of total RNA extracted per sample was at least 5 micrograms. The TCR sequence derives from a man aged 18 to 35 in good health. Sample: blood.

The CDR3 DNA follows: TGCGCCAGCAGCGTGGCAACTAATGAAAAACTGTTTTTT. This gives the protein CASSVATNEKLFF. The chain combines TRBV5-1 with TRBJ1-4; no firm D call. V gave up 4 bases and J gave up 0 bases, with 4 bases separating them. Germline V CDR1 and CDR2: SGHRS, YFSETQ. The CDR3 totals 13 residues.